This T cell receptor (beta chain) was sequenced in a study of CD8+CD57+ T cells in acquired aplastic anemia. Across the whole study: On average, sorted CD4+ and CD8+ cells gave around 3 ug of DNA.

Profiling that covered TCR beta VDJ and CDR3 relied on genomic DNA as its template. A single record per CDR3 protein comes from TCRdb applying MiXCR to the reads. Altogether under 350,000 distinct CDR3 sequences are present, approximately 58% being singletons, with the ten largest covering roughly 1.2%. This CDR3 is 13 amino acids long. Germline assignment: CDR1 MDHEN and CDR2 SYDVKM. V trimming: 4 bases; J trimming: 6 bases; junction bases outside the gene matches: 2. By flow cytometry, patients selected for sequencing had shown an expansion of CD8+CD57+ cells. Patient blood was sampled before any therapy had been received. Whole-study findings and limits: Overlapping CD8+ CDR3 repertoires of patients and controls contained roughly 29 shared sequences.

Turning to this clonotype: The antigen is not known.

The receptor comes from a human donor with aplastic anemia. V is TRBV28 and J is TRBJ2-7; TRBD2 aligns across 11 bases. The specimen was sorted CD4+, CD8+, or CD8+CD57+ T cells (not recorded which) from PBMCs. The CDR3 DNA sequence: TGTGCCAGCAGTTCTAGCGGGAGGATCGAGCAGTACTTC. This codes for CASSSSGRIEQYF. Full variable domain (outside the CDR3, taken from reference TRBV28 and TRBJ2-7): DVKVTQSSRYLVKRTGEKVFLECVQDMDHENMFWYRQDPGLGLRLIYFSYDVKMKEKGDIPEGYSVSREKKERFSLILESASTNQTSMYLCASSSSGRIEQYFGPGTRLTVT.